The entry that follows covers one T cell receptor beta chain sequence. TCRdb's table, derived via immunoSEQ multiplex PCR, lists solely in-frame clones and lacks some. The sample consists of about 200,000 clones, about nine tenths of them appearing once. This CDR3 contains 15 residues. V was pared by 0 bases and J by 9 bases, with 6 bases of the junction left unmatched. Germline lookup yields CDR1 SGHRS and CDR2 YFSETQ. The sample comes from a study of T cell responses to AZD1222 COVID-19 vaccine. This sequence was found in an adult who received the AZD1222 COVID-19 vaccine. The genes are TRBV5-1 and TRBJ2-1; 10 bases match TRBD1. The source was peripheral blood, collected 28 days after the second AZD1222 dose. The CDR3 spells CASSLETGGIGEQFF. The CDR3 coding sequence is TGCGCCAGCAGCTTGGAGACAGGGGGCATCGGTGAGCAGTTCTTC. Full variable domain (outside the CDR3, taken from reference TRBV5-1 and TRBJ2-1): KAGVTQTPRYLIKTRGQQVTLSCSPISGHRSVSWYQQTPGQGLQFLFEYFSETQRNKGNFPGRFSGRQFSNSRSEMNVSTLELGDSALYLCASSLETGGIGEQFFGPGTRLTVL.